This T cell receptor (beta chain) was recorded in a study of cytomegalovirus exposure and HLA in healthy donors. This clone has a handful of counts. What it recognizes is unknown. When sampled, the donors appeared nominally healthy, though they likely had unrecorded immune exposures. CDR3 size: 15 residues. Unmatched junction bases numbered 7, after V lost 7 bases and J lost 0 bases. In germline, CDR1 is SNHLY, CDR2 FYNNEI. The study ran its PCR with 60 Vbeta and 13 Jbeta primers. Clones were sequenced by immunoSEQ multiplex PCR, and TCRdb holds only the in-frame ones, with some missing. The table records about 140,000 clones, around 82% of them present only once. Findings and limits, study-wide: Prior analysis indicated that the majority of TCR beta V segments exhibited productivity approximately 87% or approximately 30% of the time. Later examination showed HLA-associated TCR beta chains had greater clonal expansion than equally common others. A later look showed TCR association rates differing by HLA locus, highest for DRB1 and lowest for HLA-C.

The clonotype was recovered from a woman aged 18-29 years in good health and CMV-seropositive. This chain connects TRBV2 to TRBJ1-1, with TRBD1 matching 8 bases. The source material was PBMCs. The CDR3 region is CASKDRGFLNTEAFF. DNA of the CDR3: TGTGCCAGCAAAGACAGGGGATTTTTGAACACTGAAGCTTTCTTT. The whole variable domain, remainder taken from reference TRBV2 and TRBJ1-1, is EPEVTQTPSHQVTQMGQEVILRCVPISNHLYFYWYRQILGQKVEFLVSFYNNEISEKSEIFDDQFSVERPDGSNFTLKIRSTKLEDSAMYFCASKDRGFLNTEAFFGQGTRLTVV.